The 20 T cell receptor beta chains below all came from one sample that was sequenced in a study of cytomegalovirus exposure and HLA in healthy donors. The PCR contained 60 Vbeta and 13 Jbeta primers. TCRdb keeps only in-frame clones here, not all; method: immunoSEQ multiplex PCR. The sample lists under 200,000 clones, approximately 80% occurring once. The sequenced material came from PBMCs. The receptors shown here come from a woman between 50 and 59 years old in good health and CMV-seronegative.

This CDR3 is CASTEREGRTDTQYF. The CDR3 DNA follows: TGTGCCAGCACAGAGCGGGAGGGCCGGACAGATACGCAGTATTTT. The J gene is TRBJ2-3, the V gene TRBV18; 10 bases align to TRBD2. The CDR3 contains 15 residues. Per the germline V gene, CDR1 is KGHSH and CDR2 is LQKENI. J lost 3 bases, V lost 8 bases, and 8 bases had no gene match.

The rearrangement links TRBV9 to TRBJ2-7; 7 nucleotides align to TRBD2. J gave up 7 bases and V 0 bases, and 13 bases lay outside the gene matches. The CDR3 extends over 16 amino acids. From germline, CDR1 is SGDLS and CDR2 YYNGEE. The chain's CDR3 is CASSVAPWGTTSEQYF. The CDR3 DNA sequence: TGTGCCAGCAGCGTAGCGCCCTGGGGGACTACCTCTGAGCAGTACTTC.

The rearrangement uses TRBV18 and TRBJ2-3; possible D gene TRBD1, 5 bases. CDR1 KGHSH and CDR2 LQKENI come from the germline V gene. This CDR3 region has 13 residues. V was cut by 5 bases and J by 1 base, with 7 bases left in between. The CDR3 spells CASSKGGTDTQYF. As DNA, the CDR3 is TGTGCCAGCTCAAAAGGGGGCACAGATACGCAGTATTTT.

V usage is TRBV7-9 and J usage is TRBJ2-5, with TRBD1 matching over 7 bases. The trim removed 6 bases at V and 5 bases at J, leaving 6 bases unmatched. CDR1 is SEHNR, CDR2 FQNEAQ, per germline (reference sequence). The CDR3 consists of 13 residues. CDR3 loop: CASSLGGPETQYF. DNA of the CDR3: TGTGCCAGCAGTCTAGGGGGCCCGGAGACCCAGTACTTC. Complete variable domain (other parts from reference TRBV7-9 and TRBJ2-5): DTGVSQNPRHKITKRGQNVTFRCDPISEHNRLYWYRQTLGQGPEFLTYFQNEAQLEKSRLLSDRFSAERPKGSFSTLEIQRTEQGDSAMYLCASSLGGPETQYFGPGTRLLVL.

This chain links TRBV7-9 with TRBJ2-5; TRBD2 aligns across 7 bases. CDR3 length equals 14 residues. The V gene end was trimmed by 5 bases and the J gene end by 4 bases; junction bases not matched to a gene: 7. Germline V lookup: CDR1 SEHNR, CDR2 FQNEAQ (reference sequence). The CDR3, as DNA: TGTGCCAGCAGCCCGGGGAGGGAGGGAGAGACCCAGTACTTC. This sequence encodes CASSPGREGETQYF.

The chain links TRBV7-9 to TRBJ2-1, with TRBD2 identical over 12 bases. With V trimmed by 4 bases and J by 4 bases, 8 bases remained unmatched. CDR1 and CDR2 (germline): SEHNR, FQNEAQ (reference sequence). The CDR3 has 17 amino acids. CDR3 bases: TGTGCCAGCAGCTCTACCTCAACTAGCGGGGGGTACAATGAGCAGTTCTTC. It specifies CASSSTSTSGGYNEQFF.

The chain is built from TRBV15 and TRBJ2-6; 9 bases match TRBD1. V trimming: 3 bases; J trimming: 0 bases; junction bases outside the gene matches: 9. This CDR3 is built from 19 residues. The germline CDR1 and CDR2 sequences are LNHNV and YYDKDF (reference sequence). The CDR3 DNA follows: TGTGCCACCAGCAGGAGAACGGGACAGGGAGTCTCTGGGGCCAACGTCCTGACTTTC. This gives the protein CATSRRTGQGVSGANVLTF.

This clone has more than one count but fewer than ten. V is TRBV7-2 and J is TRBJ2-5; a weak D match, TRBD1 (5 bases). Germline-derived CDR1 and CDR2 are SGHTA and FQGNSA. V was pared by 1 base and J by 5 bases, with 14 bases between. The CDR3 sequence is 15 residues long. CDR3 nucleotide sequence: TGTGCCAGCAGCTTAGGTCAGGGCAGCTGGGAGACCCAGTACTTC. Amino acids: CASSLGQGSWETQYF.

The rearrangement uses TRBV18 and TRBJ1-5; the D is unclear. The V gene's germline CDR1 is KGHSH and CDR2 LQKENI. This CDR3 contains 13 residues. Trimming stripped 4 bases from V and 7 bases from J, with 11 bases between. CDR3 amino acids: CASSQLQRQPQHF. The CDR3 DNA reads TGTGCCAGCTCACAACTTCAGAGGCAGCCCCAGCATTTT.

V is TRBV7-2 and J is TRBJ2-5; no reliable D call. CDR3 length: 14 amino acids. Trimming shortened V by 5 bases and J by 5 bases, and 15 bases separated the two germline ends. CDR1 is SGHTA and CDR2 is FQGNSA in the germline V gene. CDR3 nucleotides: TGTGCCAGCAGCAGAAACCCAGATTTGGAGACCCAGTACTTC. This codes for CASSRNPDLETQYF.

The chain uses TRBV18 and TRBJ1-3, with TRBD1 as a possible D gene (5 bases). The V end lost 4 bases, the J end lost 4 bases, and 17 bases lay between the germline ends. This CDR3 has 16 amino acids. Germline assignment: CDR1 KGHSH and CDR2 LQKENI. In DNA, the CDR3 is TGTGCCAGCTCACGTGAGGGACTCCCGAGGGGAAACACCATATATTTT. This encodes CASSREGLPRGNTIYF. Full variable domain (remainder filled in from reference TRBV18 and TRBJ1-3): NAGVMQNPRHLVRRRGQEARLRCSPMKGHSHVYWYRQLPEEGLKFMVYLQKENIIDESGMPKERFSAEFPKEGPSILRIQQVVRGDSAAYFCASSREGLPRGNTIYFGEGSWLTVV.

This clone was observed a handful of times. The chain employs TRBV5-1 and TRBJ1-4; possible D gene TRBD1, 5 bases. This CDR3 contains 13 residues. CDR1 is SGHRS, CDR2 YFSETQ, per germline. V was cut by 3 bases and J by 14 bases, with 17 bases left in between. The CDR3 sequence is CASSSHTQGTLFF. DNA for the CDR3: TGCGCCAGCAGCTCGCACACCCAGGGTACGCTGTTTTTT.

V usage is TRBV13 and J usage is TRBJ2-7, with 11 bases aligning to TRBD2. V dropped 4 bases and J dropped 0; count of bases not matched to a gene: 5. The CDR3 extends over 16 amino acids. Germline-derived CDR1 and CDR2 are PRHDT and FYEKMQ (reference sequence). CDR3 region: CASSSGTSGSSYEQYF. For the CDR3, the DNA is TGTGCCAGCAGCTCCGGGACTAGCGGTAGCTCCTACGAGCAGTACTTC.

The chain is built from TRBV28 and TRBJ2-7; TRBD2 matches at 15 bases. The V gene end was trimmed by 6 bases and the J gene end by 0 bases; junction bases not matched to a gene: 6. The CDR3 is 17 amino acids. Germline lookup yields CDR1 MDHEN and CDR2 SYDVKM. The CDR3 DNA reads as TGTGCCAGCAGCTCCGGGACTAGCGGGAGGAACTCCTACGAGCAGTACTTC. It encodes CASSSGTSGRNSYEQYF.

The J gene is TRBJ2-5, the V gene TRBV27; 8 bases align to TRBD1. This CDR3 spans 15 amino acids. V trimming: 3 bases; J trimming: 4 bases; junction bases outside the gene matches: 7. Germline CDR1 reads MNHEY; CDR2 reads SMNVEV (reference sequence). The CDR3 loop reads CASSFAGGMGETQYF. The DNA of the CDR3 is TGTGCCAGCAGTTTTGCAGGGGGCATGGGAGAGACCCAGTACTTC.

This chain uses TRBV18 with TRBJ1-4; TRBD1 matches 7 bases. V dropped 3 bases and J dropped 1; count of bases not matched to a gene: 2. Germline values: CDR1 KGHSH, CDR2 LQKENI. The length of the CDR3 is 15 residues. CDR3 sequence: CASSPPGGTNEKLFF. CDR3 coding DNA: TGTGCCAGCTCACCTCCAGGGGGAACTAATGAAAAACTGTTTTTT.

The chain uses TRBV5-1 and TRBJ1-3; the D gene is possibly TRBD1 (6 bases). The CDR3 is 16 amino acids. V dropped 4 bases and J dropped 0 bases, with 14 bases sitting between them. Germline V CDR1 and CDR2: SGHRS, YFSETQ. DNA for the CDR3: TGCGCCAGCAGCCCAAGGTGGACAGCCTCTGGAAACACCATATATTTT. Its protein product is CASSPRWTASGNTIYF.

The chain recombines TRBV6-1 with TRBJ2-5, with 7 positions matching TRBD1. The J call may be mistaken, given a closer DNA end match to TRBJ2-7. Looked up from germline, CDR1 is MNHNS and CDR2 is SASEGT. This CDR3 is 14 amino acids long. The CDR3 nucleotides are TGTGCCAGCAGGACCGGGACAGAATACTACGAGCAGTACTTC. This codes for CASRTGTEYYEQYF.

The chain recombines TRBV5-1 with TRBJ2-2; TRBD1 agrees at 7 bases. Looked up from germline, CDR1 is SGHRS and CDR2 is YFSETQ. The V segment lost 4 bases and the J segment 6 bases; nucleotides outside the gene matches: 12. This CDR3 spans 16 amino acids. In nucleotides, the CDR3 is TGCGCCAGCAGCCCCCAAGCAGGGGGATCCTCCGGGGAGCTGTTTTTT. Translation gives CASSPQAGGSSGELFF.

The V call is TRBV7-2, the J call TRBJ1-6; D gene ambiguous. The CDR3 consists of 14 residues. Trimming took off 2 bases at V and 5 bases at J, with 7 bases between the two ends. Germline V gene lookup returns CDR1 SGHTA and CDR2 FQGNSA. CDR3 bases: TGTGCCAGCAGCTTAAAGAGGGATAATTCACCCCTCCACTTT. Amino acid sequence: CASSLKRDNSPLHF.